The 18 T cell receptor beta chains in this list originate from one sample, sequenced in a study of blood T cell repertoires in COVID-19 (TCRdb year 2020). Libraries were prepared through the immunoSEQ multiplex PCR assay. Imported from immuneACCESS, the table was reduced by TCRdb to in-frame sequences with V and J called. These copies leave out some clones; in studies compared against another copy, an unresolved V gene accounts for under half, and the cause of the remainder is not known. The sample data list roughly 400,000 clones, and roughly 86% of these were observed just once. The ten most abundant clones make up 1.5% to 2% of the sample. Material for sequencing was PBMCs or T cells enriched from blood (not recorded which). These receptors were collected from a woman aged 25 to 39 who had recovered from COVID-19.

V gene TRBV4-2 combines with J gene TRBJ1-6; D is perhaps TRBD1 (5 bases). Looked up from germline, CDR1 is LGHNA and CDR2 is YNFKEQ. This CDR3 is 15 amino acids long. The V end lost 4 bases, the J end lost 13 bases, and 20 bases lay between the germline ends. CDR3 residues: CASSREWDSQRPLHF. The CDR3 bases are TGTGCCAGCAGCCGAGAATGGGACTCTCAGAGGCCCCTCCACTTT.

The chain joins TRBV28 to TRBJ1-1, with D tentatively TRBD1 (5 bases). Between the trimmed V and J ends, which lost 3 bases and 3 bases, there was a span of 14 bases. Germline-derived CDR1 and CDR2 are MDHEN and SYDVKM. The CDR3 runs to 15 residues. The CDR3 loop reads CASSFVAGRYTEAFF. CDR3 nucleotides: TGTGCCAGCAGTTTTGTGGCAGGGCGGTACACTGAAGCTTTCTTT.

The chain has TRBV23-1 and TRBJ2-7, with TRBD2 as a possible D gene (7 bases). TRBV23-1 is an open reading frame, and its role is uncertain. This CDR3 region has 17 residues. V lost 8 bases and J lost 3, with 26 bases in between. CDR3 DNA: TGCGCCAGCTGTCCCTTCTTTTTCGGGGGGCAGTTCTACGAGCAGTACTTC. This gives the protein CASCPFFFGGQFYEQYF.

This clone occurred a few times. The same CDR3 can be traced to other DNA sequences in this sample. Written as DNA, the CDR3 is TGCGCCAGCAGCCAAGATTCCGGGGGAAATAATTCACCCCTCCACTTT. Translation: CASSQDSGGNNSPLHF. This chain joins TRBV4-3 and TRBJ1-6; D is perhaps TRBD1 (5 bases). Germline V gives CDR1 LGHNA, CDR2 YSLEER. The CDR3 spans 16 residues. The V end was cut by 0 bases, the J end by 5 bases, with 11 bases between.

In its sample, this clone was seen a few times. This chain connects TRBV18 to TRBJ2-1; D is possibly TRBD2 (5 bases). CDR1 and CDR2 from the germline V gene are KGHSH and LQKENI. CDR3 length: 15 amino acids. The V end lost 5 bases, the J end lost 4 bases, and 15 bases lay between the germline ends. CDR3 protein: CASSEWTAPYNEQFF. The CDR3 DNA reads TGTGCCAGCTCAGAATGGACTGCACCGTACAATGAGCAGTTCTTC. The full variable domain, with the rest looked up from reference TRBV18 and TRBJ2-1, is NAGVMQNPRHLVRRRGQEARLRCSPMKGHSHVYWYRQLPEEGLKFMVYLQKENIIDESGMPKERFSAEFPKEGPSILRIQQVVRGDSAAYFCASSEWTAPYNEQFFGPGTRLTVL.

This clone has only one observation. This chain uses TRBV10-3 with TRBJ2-5; D possibly corresponds to TRBD1 (5 bases). Looked up from germline, CDR1 is ENHRY and CDR2 is SYGVKD. The CDR3 runs to 14 residues. The V gene lost 3 bases and the J gene lost 4 bases, with 12 bases spanning the gap. The CDR3 DNA follows: TGTGCCATCAGTGACTCACAGGTGCGAGAGACCCAGTACTTC. Its translation: CAISDSQVRETQYF.

With respect to this clone: The same CDR3 arises from other DNA sequences in this sample as well. This chain joins TRBV11-2 and TRBJ1-1; possible D gene TRBD1, 5 bases. Germline assignment: CDR1 SGHAT and CDR2 FQNNGV. The ends were cut back, 1 base at V and 5 bases at J, with 11 bases in the middle. CDR3 size: 14 residues. DNA for the CDR3: TGTGCCAGCAGCTTAGGCCCAGGGAATACTGAAGCTTTCTTT. As protein: CASSLGPGNTEAFF.

This chain links TRBV7-9 with TRBJ1-2, with a weak D call TRBD1 (5 bases). The CDR3 is made up of 14 amino acids. Germline V gives CDR1 SEHNR, CDR2 FQNEAQ (reference sequence). The V end was cut by 5 bases, the J end by 7 bases, with 17 bases between. The CDR3 is CASSAQLVGVGYTF. CDR3 sequence (DNA): TGTGCCAGCAGCGCCCAATTAGTAGGGGTTGGCTACACCTTC.

The J gene is TRBJ1-1, the V gene TRBV5-6; TRBD1 matches 7 bases. The J segment lost 4 bases and the V segment lost 5 bases, leaving 2 bases of the junction unmatched. Germline CDR1 SGHDT, CDR2 YYEEEE. The CDR3 consists of 12 residues. The CDR3 loop reads CASRRTGTEAFF. The DNA for the CDR3 is TGTGCCAGCAGACGGACAGGCACTGAAGCTTTCTTT.

CDR3 protein: CASRTVYEQYF. For the CDR3, the DNA is TGTGCCAGCCGGACAGTCTACGAGCAGTACTTC. This chain connects TRBV6-5 to TRBJ2-7; D perhaps matches TRBD1 (6 bases). Looked up from germline, CDR1 is MNHEY and CDR2 is SVGAGI. The CDR3 has 11 residues. V dropped 8 bases and J dropped 3 bases, with 8 bases sitting between them.

This rearrangement joins TRBV28 to TRBJ1-2; D gene unclear. The CDR3 spans 13 residues. Trimming cost V 5 bases and J 1 base, with 8 bases left between them. Germline V gene sequence: CDR1 MDHEN, CDR2 SYDVKM. The CDR3 spells CASSPTVNYGYTF. Written as DNA, the CDR3 is TGTGCCAGCAGTCCTACAGTTAACTATGGCTACACCTTC.

This chain's CDR3 is CASSNERIGGEQYF. The CDR3 DNA reads TGTGCCAGTAGTAACGAGCGTATAGGGGGCGAGCAGTACTTC. This chain uses TRBV19 with TRBJ2-7; D might be TRBD1 (6 bases). The CDR3 sequence is 14 residues long. Germline V CDR1 and CDR2: LNHDA, SQIVND (reference sequence). Trimming shortened V by 4 bases and J by 6 bases, and 16 bases separated the two germline ends.

This chain connects TRBV7-9 to TRBJ2-2, with D uncertain. The CDR3 sequence is 11 residues long. Germline CDR1 and CDR2: SEHNR and FQNEAQ (reference sequence). V shed 5 bases and J shed 6 bases, with 4 bases lying between them. The CDR3 reads CASSPAGELFF. CDR3 in DNA: TGTGCCAGCAGCCCCGCCGGGGAGCTGTTTTTT. The full variable domain, completed using reference TRBV7-9 and TRBJ2-2, is DTGVSQNPRHKITKRGQNVTFRCDPISEHNRLYWYRQTLGQGPEFLTYFQNEAQLEKSRLLSDRFSAERPKGSFSTLEIQRTEQGDSAMYLCASSPAGELFFGEGSRLTVL.

V gene TRBV28 combines with J gene TRBJ1-2, with TRBD1 identical over 7 bases. In germline, CDR1 is MDHEN, CDR2 SYDVKM. With V trimmed by 7 bases and J by 4 bases, 9 bases remained unmatched. This CDR3 is built from 14 residues. Here the CDR3 reads CASTQGGTVYGYTF. The CDR3, as DNA: TGTGCCAGCACCCAAGGGGGCACGGTCTATGGCTACACCTTC.

The V call is TRBV5-4, the J call TRBJ2-5, with 7 bases fitting TRBD2. J gave up 4 bases and V 2 bases, and 8 bases lay outside the gene matches. Germline V CDR1 and CDR2: SGHNT, YYREEE (reference sequence). The CDR3 sequence is 15 residues long. Here the CDR3 DNA reads TGTGCCAGCAGCTTTCAAAGGGGAGGGAGAGAGACCCAGTACTTC. Encoded protein: CASSFQRGGRETQYF.

The chain employs TRBV3-1 (or the pseudogene TRBV3-2) and TRBJ1-6; D call uncertain. Trimming took off 0 bases at V and 6 bases at J, with 3 bases between the two ends. The germline gives CDR1 LGHDT, CDR2 YNNKEL (reference sequence). This CDR3 has 13 residues. The CDR3 coding sequence is TGTGCCAGCAGCCAAGACTCTAATTCACCCCTCCACTTT. Its protein product is CASSQDSNSPLHF.

The J gene is TRBJ2-5, the V gene TRBV7-2; tentative D call: TRBD2 (6 bases). The CDR3 has 14 residues. Germline assignment: CDR1 SGHTA and CDR2 FQGNSA. Trimming pared 4 bases from V and 0 bases from J, leaving 9 bases between. CDR3 in DNA: TGTGCCAGCAGCTCAAGCGGGTACCAAGAGACCCAGTACTTC. Protein: CASSSSGYQETQYF.

The table lists this clone with a count of one. The chain joins TRBV15 to TRBJ1-2, with 7 bases fitting TRBD1. J was trimmed by 1 base and V by 8 bases; bases with no gene match: 13. The germline gives CDR1 LNHNV, CDR2 YYDKDF (reference sequence). The CDR3 has 16 amino acids. The CDR3 DNA reads TGTGCCACCGGAGCACTCCGGGACAGCCTTAACTATGGCTACACCTTC. Its protein product is CATGALRDSLNYGYTF.